This T cell receptor beta chain was profiled in a study of blood T cells in healthy people across ages. The second PCR ran roughly 7 to 11 cycles with a sample-barcoded 5' primer and J-beta primers. Each of the cDNA molecules was tagged by a template-switch adaptor with 12 random nucleotides. TCRdb reprocessed the 5' RACE reads via MiXCR and lists one record per CDR3 protein. The table records around 1,500,000 distinct CDR3 sequences, approximately 38% of them present only once. Sequenced: blood. The TCR originated in a woman aged 18-29 years in good health.

CDR3 loop: CASSLETSGVQWEQFF. In DNA, the CDR3 is TGTGCCAGCAGTTTAGAAACTAGCGGCGTACAATGGGAGCAGTTCTTC. The J gene is TRBJ2-1, the V gene TRBV27; TRBD2 matches at 8 bases. Germline-derived CDR1 and CDR2 are MNHEY and SMNVEV (reference sequence). J gave up 10 bases and V 2 bases, and 13 bases lay outside the gene matches. The CDR3 totals 16 residues.